This entry features one T cell receptor (beta chain) sequence. This receptor's antigen is unknown. Per-base quality was not reported, and no clone a single base away is much larger than it. Another Seattle source contributed samples from volunteer blood donors who had recovered from COVID-19. Each collaborating institution followed its own protocols to collect whole blood in K2EDTA tubes. For TCRbeta analysis, collaborator samples were shipped as frozen whole blood, as isolated PBMCs, or as DNA extracted from either sample type. These data come from a study of blood T cell repertoires in COVID-19 (TCRdb year 2020). For the wider study: The collaborator samples originated in the United States, Italy and Spain and spanned the acute and convalescent phases of COVID-19. The prospective study material was composed of cDNA or gDNA derived from T cells, B-cell-depleted T cells, or PBMCs. Deeply sampled blood TCRbeta repertoires from subjects exposed to, actively infected with, or recovered from COVID-19 were included in the dataset. A freely available public database, intended as a resource for researchers studying the immune response to SARS-CoV-2, is where the repertoires were released. Samples came from the ongoing ImmuneRACE study (first 160 participants) plus 1,254 subjects from 6 global collaborators. The sample metadata nearly always contained a de-identified subject ID, COVID-19 status, age in years and sex. Where available, HLA class I and class II types were obtained from metadata supplied by the sample provider rather than from assay-based typing.

The study at large found these results: How much clinical and demographic metadata was included differed by source and by participant, and the metadata was provided uncurated.

TCRbeta CDR3 regions were amplified from genomic DNA using the immunoSEQ Assay, a bias-controlled multiplex PCR. Per the source publication's procedure: Within the assay, amplification of reference gene primers was used to estimate how many nucleated cells each sample contained. To quantify the absolute abundance of each unique TCRbeta CDR3 rearrangement, sequence reads were collapsed and filtered. For each sample, productive Simpson clonality was calculated as the square root of Simpson's diversity index across productive rearrangements. TCRdb obtained this table from immuneACCESS and retained in-frame rearrangements with V and J assigned. These tables miss some clones; where compared with another copy, unresolved V genes account for less than half of the shortfall, and the remainder is unexplained. V and J calls and clone size are given by that table; D and trimming were obtained from the DNA. Recorded for this sample are approximately 160,000 clones; around four fifths of them occurred a single time. The biggest ten clones account for under 15% of the sample.

Reading the germline V gene gives CDR1 SGDLS and CDR2 YYNGEE. Trimming leaves V shorter by 2 bases and J shorter by 4 bases, with the junction holding 4 bases beyond the gene matches. From the cysteine through the phenylalanine, the CDR3 covers 15 amino acids. Here the CDR3 DNA is all that survives: 45 bases in frame from base 1. Recombination joined TRBV9 with TRBJ2-3; a stretch of 10 junction bases matches TRBD2. The TCR sequence derives from a man between 65 and 85 years old who had recovered from COVID-19. The sequenced sample was peripheral blood. CDR3 protein: CASSVSSGSPDTQYF. The nucleotide sequence is given as TGTGCCAGCAGCGTGTCTAGCGGGAGCCCAGATACGCAGTATTTT.